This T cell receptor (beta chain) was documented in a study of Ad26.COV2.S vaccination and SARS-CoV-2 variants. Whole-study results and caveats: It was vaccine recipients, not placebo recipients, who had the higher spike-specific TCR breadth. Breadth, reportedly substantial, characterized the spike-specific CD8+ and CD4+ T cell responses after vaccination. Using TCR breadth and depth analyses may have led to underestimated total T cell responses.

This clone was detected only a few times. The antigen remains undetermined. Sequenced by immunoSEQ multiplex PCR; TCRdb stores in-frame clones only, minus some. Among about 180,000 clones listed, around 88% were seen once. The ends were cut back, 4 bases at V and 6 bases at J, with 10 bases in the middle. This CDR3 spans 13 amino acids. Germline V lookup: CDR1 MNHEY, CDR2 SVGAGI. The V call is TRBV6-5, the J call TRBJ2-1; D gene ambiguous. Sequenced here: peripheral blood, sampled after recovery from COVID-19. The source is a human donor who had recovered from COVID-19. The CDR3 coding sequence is TGTGCCAGCAGTTTTCAAGGGCCCAATGAGCAGTTCTTC. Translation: CASSFQGPNEQFF.